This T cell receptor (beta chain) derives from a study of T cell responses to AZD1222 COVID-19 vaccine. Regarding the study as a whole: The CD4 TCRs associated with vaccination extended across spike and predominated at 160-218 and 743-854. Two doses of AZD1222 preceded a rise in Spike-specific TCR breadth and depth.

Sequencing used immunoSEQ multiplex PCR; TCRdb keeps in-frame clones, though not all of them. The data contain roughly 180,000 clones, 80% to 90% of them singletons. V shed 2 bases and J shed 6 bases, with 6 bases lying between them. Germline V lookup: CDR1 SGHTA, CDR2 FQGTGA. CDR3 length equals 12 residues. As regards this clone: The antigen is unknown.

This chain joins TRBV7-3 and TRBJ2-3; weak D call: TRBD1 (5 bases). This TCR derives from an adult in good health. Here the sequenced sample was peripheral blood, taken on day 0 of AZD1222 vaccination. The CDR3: CASSLPGDTQYF. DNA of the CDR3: TGTGCCAGCAGCTTACCAGGGGATACGCAGTATTTT. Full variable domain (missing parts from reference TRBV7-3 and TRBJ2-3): GAGVSQTPSNKVTEKGKYVELRCDPISGHTALYWYRQSLGQGPEFLIYFQGTGAADDSGLPNDRFFAVRPEGSVSTLKIQRTERGDSAVYLCASSLPGDTQYFGPGTRLTVL.